This T cell receptor (beta chain) was sequenced for a study of blood T cell repertoires in COVID-19. Enrollees, about 18 to 89 years old, lived in about two dozen US areas. The CDR3 extends over 14 amino acids. Germline CDR1 is SNHLY and CDR2 is FYNNEI. J was trimmed by 5 bases and V by 4 bases; bases with no gene match: 6. The data were produced by immunoSEQ multiplex PCR, yet TCRdb's version contains in-frame clones alone and is incomplete. The data show 220,000 or so clones, roughly 86% seen once. The rearrangement links TRBV2 to TRBJ1-1, with 8 bases identical to TRBD1. This receptor was identified in a woman in her 50s who had recovered from COVID-19. The sample taken for sequencing was PBMCs or T cells enriched from blood (not recorded which). The CDR3 sequence is CASSGRQGTTEAFF. In DNA form, the CDR3 reads TGTGCCAGCAGTGGCCGACAGGGGACGACTGAAGCTTTCTTT.